The clone carrying this T cell receptor (beta chain) has just one count. What it binds is not known. These data come from a study of vaccination and CD4 T cells after COVID-19. For the study at large: Sampling that followed vaccination took place a median about 71 days after dose two, within a range of 14 to 241.

The Oncomine TCR Beta short-read assay was what sequenced the DNA obtained from cultured CD4+ T cells. TCRdb analysed the PCR reads with MiXCR anew, one entry per CDR3 protein. The data show some 21,000 distinct CDR3 sequences, about 45% seen once. V dropped 8 bases and J dropped 8; count of bases not matched to a gene: 14. This CDR3 is built from 14 residues. The germline gives CDR1 MDHEN, CDR2 SYDVKM. Time point indicated: late sampling 161 to 241 days after vaccination in three convalescent patients. Treatment described: approximately 9-day PBMC culture with coronavirus spike peptide pools or control peptides (ViraFEST assay). Following expansion of antigen-specific T cells with peptide pools, ViraFEST then sequenced TCRs.

The sequencing here drew on CD4+ T cells from blood, cultured in vitro, taken about 7 months after SARS-CoV-2 vaccination. The source is a human donor who had recovered from COVID-19. The rearrangement uses TRBV28 and TRBJ1-2; 7 nucleotides line up with TRBD1. This CDR3 is CASGNIDRVYGYTF. Here the CDR3 DNA reads TGTGCCAGCGGAAACATAGACAGGGTTTACGGCTACACCTTC.